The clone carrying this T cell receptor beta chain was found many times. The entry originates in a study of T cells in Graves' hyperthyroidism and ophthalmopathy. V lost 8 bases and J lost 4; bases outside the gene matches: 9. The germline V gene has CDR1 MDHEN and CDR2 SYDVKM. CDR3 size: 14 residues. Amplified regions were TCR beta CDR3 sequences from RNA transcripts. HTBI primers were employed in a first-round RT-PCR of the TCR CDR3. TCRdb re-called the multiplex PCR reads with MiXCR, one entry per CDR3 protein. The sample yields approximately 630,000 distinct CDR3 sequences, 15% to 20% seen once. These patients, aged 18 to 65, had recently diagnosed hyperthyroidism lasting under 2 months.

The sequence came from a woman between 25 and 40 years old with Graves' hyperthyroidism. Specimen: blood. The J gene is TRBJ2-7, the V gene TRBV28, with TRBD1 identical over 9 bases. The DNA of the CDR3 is TGTGCCAGCTCGATGCCGGGACAGGGTTACGAGCAGTACTTC. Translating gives CASSMPGQGYEQYF.